The sequence of this TCR beta chain was determined in a study of identical twins listed by TCRdb under 2016. For context, the study as a whole: TCR alpha and beta repertoires from monozygotic twins, unrelated adults of various ages and cord blood were deep-sequenced to test whether fetal clonotypes persist. Replicate twin experiments were performed at different times using different library preparation protocols to rule out contamination.

The library came from 5' RACE. The sequencer was an Illumina HiSeq 2000. Template switching added a universal primer binding site, and the final cDNA carried a unique molecular identifier that allowed TCR cDNA molecules to be counted accurately. Specific primers in the conserved constant-segment region were used to synthesize first-strand cDNA for TCR alpha and beta chains. To control for contamination, every cDNA library was double barcoded, receiving both a SMART-Mk sample barcode and Illumina barcodes. TruSeq adapter sequences along with Illumina sample barcodes were introduced in two successive PCR steps. The Illumina HiSeq platform was used with custom primers to sequence TCR alpha and beta cDNA libraries. In the source study's methods: Unique molecular identifiers were extracted from raw reads with MiGEC, and CDR3 positions were determined with MiXCR. For each individual, recombination models were inferred using an EM algorithm with the repgenHMM and IGoR tools. The tcR package in R was used for shared clonotype analysis, with sharing normalized by the product of cloneset sizes. To study raw recombination free of thymic and clonal selection effects, out-of-frame nonproductive sequences were analyzed. The raw public reads went through TCRdb reprocessing: fastp at Q25, MiXCR clone calling, in-frame beta chains kept. Every entry covers one CDR3 protein and lists the most common genes and DNA from its rows. TCRdb, not the original authors, processed these V and J calls. In this sample the table shows more than 600,000 distinct CDR3 sequences, roughly 18% of which occur a single time. The ten largest clonotypes hold around 13% of the sample.

This clonotype came up many times. It lacks a known antigen. No much larger clone exists at a distance of one base, and base qualities are not known. The research as a whole found: In monozygotic twins, recombination models systematically underestimated out-of-frame TCR alpha sharing, but the models matched the sharing seen between unrelated individuals. A weaker excess of twin sharing was found in beta out-of-frame sequences because the signal-to-noise ratio was lowered by fewer shared sequences. Abundant cord blood beta clonotypes carried fewer insertions; young adult naive repertoires showed a weaker similar trend, while memory repertoires showed none. Because the same donors could not be followed over many years, the conclusions relied on cross-sectional statistical analysis. Compared with coincidental sharing between unrelated individuals, out-of-frame TCR alpha sequences shared between twins had an excess of sequences with low generation probability. Zero-insertion analyses could be partly confounded by invariant T cells such as MAIT and iNKT, although diverse VJ usage argued against such confounding for most clonotypes.

All donors were healthy Caucasians. Three pairs of female monozygotic twins, all aged about 18 to 30 years, made up the twin cohort. The RNA used for TCR libraries was isolated from peripheral blood mononuclear cells. The CDR3 spans 13 residues, from the cysteine through the phenylalanine. CDR3 DNA only is kept here, 39 bases in frame from base 1. V loses 0 bases, J loses 5 bases, and the germline ends lie 9 bases apart. CDR1 and CDR2 are drawn from the germline V gene: SGHRS, YFSETQ. The same sample was also studied in work on T cells expressing NK-cell markers. The other study reports the following: TCR beta-chain repertoires were profiled in sorted CD3+CD56+NKG2C+, CD3+CD56+NKG2C- and CD3+CD56-NKG2C+ T-cell subsets from fewer than 10 donors. Among the eight sequenced donors, seven were HCMV-seropositive and one was HCMV-seronegative. In several experiments an anti-gammadeltaTCR antibody was added to restrict sorting to alphabetaTCR-expressing T cells. In six donors, the dominant CD3+CD56+NKG2C+ clonotypes were among the top 10 CD8+ clonotypes and accounted for roughly 1.0-7.0% of CD8+ T cells. Those dominant clonotypes were again the most abundant among CD3+CD56-NKG2C+ cells in a handful of donors, at about 25-65%. Whether the expanded NKG2C-expressing T cell clones were specific for HCMV antigens remained unclear. Randomly selected healthy volunteers, three men and five women, were used as the eight sequenced donors. HCMV serostatus was determined by detecting HCMV-specific IgG in serum with a commercial ELISA kit. For five to seven donors, bulk peripheral blood T-cell repertoires were also sequenced from unsorted PBMC. MIGEC handled demultiplexing of the reads and grouping by UMI, while MiTCR was used to assemble and quantify clonotypes. To exclude erroneous sequences, only TCR cDNA sequences supported by at least two reads were retained. The tcR package was used for downstream repertoire analysis, and clonotypes were matched between fractions using CDR3 nucleotide sequence together with V segment. VDJmatch was used to annotate antigen specificity against VDJdb, with one amino acid substitution allowed in CDR3.

The clonotype was recovered from a woman aged 18-30 years in good health. The receptor chain draws on TRBV5-1 and TRBJ2-7; TRBD1 might be the D gene, on 5 matching bases. The sample was PBMCs. In nucleotide form, the sequence is TGCGCCAGCAGCTTGGGGGGCATGAACGAGCAGTACTTC. This translates into CASSLGGMNEQYF.